What follows describes a single TCR beta chain. The table lists this clonotype with a few counts. Its specific antigen is unknown. Base-call qualities are not available, and no considerably larger clone is one nucleotide away. The sample is drawn from a study of CD8 T cells in ankylosing spondylitis (dated by TCRdb to 2016 to 2017). Notes on the research overall: The study profiled T cell receptor beta repertoires in healthy donors and ankylosing spondylitis patients to find disease-linked TCR variants. The full study cohort was made up of approximately 24 ankylosing spondylitis patients and 108 healthy donors. Samples of peripheral blood were taken, and for ankylosing spondylitis patients, synovial fluid was collected as well.

The sample was run on an Illumina HiSeq 2500. TCR beta libraries were prepared by quantitative 5'-RACE with molecular barcodes. The study's own analysis went as follows. A new computational method, built on a probabilistic model of VDJ rearrangement, was used to identify disease-linked TCR variants. Using fastp trimming at Q25 and MiXCR clonotype assembly, TCRdb reanalyzed the public sequencing data and kept in-frame beta chains. Entries that share a CDR3 protein sequence are merged under the most common genes and DNA. TCRdb's processing, not the authors', yielded these V and J calls. Across this sample there are roughly 470,000 distinct CDR3 sequences, with 20% to 30% seen only once. The ten largest clones add up to 0.89% of the sample. The research as a whole found: Significant enrichment of the disease-linked clones was reported in matched synovial fluid samples from ankylosing spondylitis patients. The disease-linked clones showed a CD8+ phenotype and occurred at relatively low frequencies in peripheral blood. Some motif variants were previously reported in synovial fluid and blood of reactive arthritis patients, suggesting common disease-initiation mechanisms. A TCR beta motif of several highly homologous amino acid variants appeared characteristic of blood from ankylosing spondylitis patients.

Trimming removed 4 bases from V and 2 bases from J, leaving 12 bases between the germline ends. The CDR3 runs 14 amino acids, cysteine and phenylalanine included. The retained sequence is limited to the CDR3, 42 bases, with the frame set at the first base. The germline V gene encodes CDR1 SGHRS and CDR2 YFSETQ. In this chain, TRBV5-1 is recombined with TRBJ2-5, with TRBD1 tentatively as D gene (6 bases match). The TCR comes from a male donor with ankylosing spondylitis. What was sequenced was blood, either unsorted or a sorted T cell fraction (not recorded which). For the CDR3, the sequence is CASSPGGLQETQYF. The DNA sequence is as follows: TGCGCCAGCAGCCCTGGGGGCCTTCAAGAGACCCAGTACTTC.